This T cell receptor beta chain was captured by sequencing in a study of cytomegalovirus exposure and HLA in healthy donors. Points from the study as a whole: Researchers reportedly found TCR beta sequences accurately predicted most subjects' HLA-A and HLA-B alleles. Later, an analysis found that common viral pathogens appeared to be linked with several of the most significant clusters.

Trimming stripped 0 bases from V and 2 bases from J, with 8 bases between. CDR1 is MNHNY and CDR2 is SVGAGI in the germline V gene (reference sequence). The CDR3 loop spans 14 amino acids. Details on this clone: The antigen remains undetermined.

Donors in the study were healthy people who gave bone marrow. The primer mix had 60 Vbeta and 13 Jbeta primers. Under the authors' procedure: Among the unique TCR beta chains that a later analysis counted, about 79 million in all, 9.5 million to 12 million were shared. Here immunoSEQ multiplex PCR was the method, and the copy in TCRdb shows in-frame clones only, minus some. V, J and clone size are taken as reported in that table, and D and trimming were inferred from the DNA itself. The data show some 130,000 clones, around three quarters seen once. This rearrangement joins TRBV6-6 to TRBJ2-7; D unclear. Source material: PBMCs. The clonotype comes from a woman aged 50 to 60 in good health and CMV-seronegative. The CDR3 region has the DNA TGTGCCAGCAGTTACTCGACCCTAGCCTACGAGCAGTACGTC. The encoded protein is CASSYSTLAYEQYV.